The rows below give T cell receptor beta chains drawn from one sample of a study of cytomegalovirus exposure and HLA in healthy donors. Clones were read by immunoSEQ multiplex PCR, and TCRdb kept only the in-frame ones, dropping some. The sample includes roughly 190,000 clones, around 80% of them seen just once. Sequencing used PBMCs. Every receptor here comes from a man aged 18 to 30 in good health and CMV-seronegative. The CDR3 runs from the conserved cysteine through the conserved F or W. A D gene is named only where the DNA matches it firmly. Clone size is shown for a subset of rows, as once, few, many or a class of expanded clone.

TRBV6-6	TRBJ2-1	.	TRBD2	CASSWASGSKDEQFF	TGTGCCAGCAGTTGGGCTAGCGGGAGTAAGGATGAGCAGTTCTTC
TRBV7-9	TRBJ1-4	.	TRBD1	CASSLGQGDEKLFF	TGTGCCAGCAGCTTAGGACAGGGGGATGAAAAACTGTTTTTT
TRBV4-1	TRBJ2-1	.	TRBD1	CASSLSRDSLSREQFF	TGCGCCAGCAGCCTAAGTCGGGACAGCCTATCTAGGGAGCAGTTCTTC
TRBV5-1	TRBJ1-1	.	.	CASQTGTLNAEAFF	TGCGCCAGTCAAACCGGGACACTGAACGCTGAAGCTTTCTTT
TRBV1	TRBJ2-5	.	.	CTSSQPSRDARQGEETQYF	TGCACCAGCAGCCAACCCTCTCGTGACGCCCGACAGGGGGAAGAGACCCAGTACTTC
TRBV5-1	TRBJ2-2	.	TRBD2	CASSPTGGLGGSNTGELFF	TGCGCCAGCAGCCCGACCGGGGGACTAGGAGGGTCGAACACCGGGGAGCTGTTTTTT
TRBV11-2	TRBJ2-5	.	TRBD2	CASRGGVLVGGETQYF	TGTGCCAGCAGAGGAGGGGTTTTAGTGGGGGGGGAGACCCAGTACTTC
TRBV7-2	TRBJ1-6	.	.	CASSLATGDSPLHF	TGTGCCAGCAGCTTAGCCACGGGGGATTCACCCCTCCACTTT
TRBV28	TRBJ1-2	once	.	CASSRTAGNYGYTF	TGTGCCAGCAGTCGGACGGCGGGCAACTATGGCTACACCTTC
TRBV19	TRBJ2-7	.	.	CASSMRSSGEQYF	TGTGCCAGTAGTATGAGGTCGTCTGGGGAGCAGTACTTC
TRBV27	TRBJ1-5	.	.	CASSYRYSNQPQHF	TGTGCCAGCAGTTACAGGTATAGCAATCAGCCCCAGCATTTT
TRBV4-3	TRBJ2-3	.	.	CASSPNRGTDTQYF	TGCGCCAGCAGCCCAAACCGGGGCACAGATACGCAGTATTTT
TRBV6-1	TRBJ2-1	few	TRBD2	CASSAYISSGNNEQFF	TGTGCCAGCAGTGCCTACATATCCAGCGGGAACAATGAGCAGTTCTTC
TRBV6-1	TRBJ2-3	.	.	CASAPLGQGGDTQYF	TGTGCCAGCGCCCCCTTAGGGCAGGGAGGAGATACGCAGTATTTT
TRBV4-2	TRBJ2-7	few	.	CASSQGSTGVAHEQYF	TGTGCCAGCAGCCAAGGGTCGACGGGAGTAGCCCACGAGCAGTACTTC
TRBV2	TRBJ1-2	once	TRBD1	CASTVLDRGAGYTF	TGTGCCAGCACCGTACTCGACAGGGGAGCTGGCTACACCTTC
TRBV5-6	TRBJ2-7	.	.	CASSLAAAYEQYF	TGTGCCAGCAGCTTGGCGGCGGCTTACGAGCAGTACTTC
TRBV2	TRBJ2-7	few	.	CASSAAYEQYF	TGTGCCAGCAGTGCCGCCTACGAGCAGTACTTC
TRBV7-2	TRBJ2-2	few	TRBD2	CASSLRLAGGRDTGELFF	TGTGCCAGCAGCTTACGACTAGCGGGGGGGCGCGACACCGGGGAGCTGTTTTTT
TRBV6-1	TRBJ2-1	.	TRBD2	CASSSGGAGRDEQFF	TGTGCCAGTTCTAGCGGGGGGGCGGGACGGGATGAGCAGTTCTTC
TRBV7-2	TRBJ2-3	.	TRBD2	CASSARLAGSTDTQYF	TGTGCCAGCAGCGCCCGACTAGCGGGGAGCACAGATACGCAGTATTTT
TRBV7-8	TRBJ1-5	.	TRBD1	CASIQGAGGNQPQHF	TGTGCCAGCATTCAGGGGGCAGGAGGCAATCAGCCCCAGCATTTT
TRBV15	TRBJ2-7	few	.	CATSARQAHEQYF	TGTGCCACCAGCGCGCGACAGGCTCACGAGCAGTACTTC
TRBV6-5	TRBJ1-2	.	.	CASSPGYNYGYTF	TGTGCCAGCAGTCCGGGGTACAACTATGGCTACACCTTC
TRBV10-3	TRBJ1-2	once	.	CAISDSSTGQRQRGYGYTF	TGTGCCATCAGTGATTCCTCTACCGGGCAGCGTCAAAGAGGGTATGGCTACACCTTC
TRBV18	TRBJ1-1	.	.	CASSPQEGGDTEAFF	TGTGCCAGCTCACCACAGGAGGGAGGCGACACTGAAGCTTTCTTT
TRBV19	TRBJ2-5	.	TRBD1	CASSKQGAQETQYF	TGTGCCAGTAGTAAACAGGGGGCTCAAGAGACCCAGTACTTC
TRBV5-4	TRBJ2-7	.	.	CASSFGVSYEQYF	TGTGCCAGCAGCTTCGGGGTGTCCTACGAGCAGTACTTC
TRBV4-1	TRBJ2-7	.	TRBD1	CASSQEGQGAGEQYF	TGCGCCAGCAGCCAAGAGGGACAGGGGGCGGGGGAGCAGTACTTC
TRBV14	TRBJ2-7	.	.	CASSLTPVTYEQYF	TGTGCCAGCAGCCTCACTCCGGTTACCTACGAGCAGTACTTC
TRBV2	TRBJ2-2	.	.	CASSEGAGAGELFF	TGTGCCAGCAGTGAAGGGGCAGGGGCCGGGGAGCTGTTTTTT
TRBV12-5	TRBJ2-1	.	TRBD1	CASVPGQGYNEQFF	TGTGCTAGTGTCCCGGGACAGGGTTACAATGAGCAGTTCTTC
TRBV6-5	TRBJ2-7	.	TRBD1	CASSWTGPYEQYF	TGTGCCAGCAGCTGGACAGGTCCCTACGAGCAGTACTTC
TRBV7-9	TRBJ2-6	.	.	CASSFYSDAKGRGANVLTF	TGTGCCAGCAGCTTTTATAGCGACGCCAAAGGGAGGGGGGCCAACGTCCTGACTTTC
TRBV18	TRBJ2-3	.	TRBD1	CASSPGQGGADTQYF	TGTGCCAGCTCACCGGGACAGGGGGGCGCAGATACGCAGTATTTT
TRBV12-5	TRBJ2-1	.	TRBD2	CASGLVLGLANNEQFF	TGTGCTAGTGGTTTGGTACTGGGACTAGCCAACAATGAGCAGTTCTTC
TRBV7-9	TRBJ2-5	once	.	CASSPGQETQYF	TGTGCCAGCAGCCCAGGACAAGAGACCCAGTACTTC
TRBV6-5	TRBJ1-5	.	.	CASGPQGRPQHF	TGTGCCAGCGGGCCACAGGGTAGACCCCAGCATTTT
TRBV19	TRBJ2-7	.	TRBD2	CASSLAGFSYEQYF	TGTGCCAGTAGTTTAGCGGGATTCTCCTACGAGCAGTACTTC
TRBV10-3	TRBJ2-7	.	TRBD2	CAISVGTSGVYEQYF	TGTGCCATCAGTGTCGGGACTAGCGGTGTCTACGAGCAGTACTTC
TRBV18	TRBJ2-7	.	TRBD1	CASSPGQGAYEQYF	TGTGCCAGCTCACCCGGACAGGGGGCATACGAGCAGTACTTC
TRBV7-9	TRBJ1-4	.	.	CASSDPRPGTNEKLFF	TGTGCCAGCAGCGACCCGCGACCCGGGACTAATGAAAAACTGTTTTTT
TRBV5-1	TRBJ1-6	few	.	CASSPRTDYNSPLHF	TGCGCCAGCAGCCCAAGGACAGACTATAATTCACCCCTCCACTTT
TRBV18	TRBJ1-1	.	.	CASSPVRTENTEAFF	TGTGCCAGCTCACCCGTTCGGACAGAGAACACTGAAGCTTTCTTT
TRBV7-7	TRBJ2-3	once	TRBD2	CASSFSGGSTDTQYF	TGTGCTAGCAGCTTTAGCGGGGGCTCCACAGATACGCAGTATTTT
TRBV4-1	TRBJ2-2	.	TRBD2	CASRPGLAGTGELFF	TGCGCCAGCAGACCGGGACTAGCGGGCACCGGGGAGCTGTTTTTT
TRBV4-3	TRBJ2-1	few	TRBD2	CASSQDQTSAAYNEQFF	TGCGCCAGCAGCCAAGATCAGACTAGCGCTGCCTACAATGAGCAGTTCTTC
TRBV9	TRBJ2-3	.	.	CASSPLPSGWRADTQYF	TGTGCCAGCAGCCCGCTTCCGAGCGGGTGGAGGGCAGATACGCAGTATTTT
TRBV7-2	TRBJ2-1	.	TRBD2	CASSLVSAGGMSSYNEQFF	TGTGCCAGCAGCTTAGTTTCCGCGGGGGGGATGAGCTCCTACAATGAGCAGTTCTTC
TRBV4-3	TRBJ1-3	.	TRBD1	CASSQDGDSSGNTIYF	TGCGCCAGCAGCCAAGATGGGGACAGCTCTGGAAACACCATATATTTT
TRBV9	TRBJ2-3	.	TRBD2	CASSVALAGGPTDTQYF	TGTGCCAGCAGCGTCGCGCTAGCGGGGGGGCCTACGGATACGCAGTATTTT
TRBV6-6	TRBJ1-2	.	.	CASSPEDWRGYTF	TGTGCCAGCAGTCCCGAGGATTGGAGAGGCTACACCTTC
TRBV11-2	TRBJ1-1	.	.	CASSGRLTHMNTEAFF	TGTGCCAGCAGCGGCCGCCTCACACACATGAACACTGAAGCTTTCTTT
TRBV7-8	TRBJ1-5	.	.	CASSLARVRNQPQHF	TGTGCCAGCAGCTTAGCGCGGGTTCGCAATCAGCCCCAGCATTTT